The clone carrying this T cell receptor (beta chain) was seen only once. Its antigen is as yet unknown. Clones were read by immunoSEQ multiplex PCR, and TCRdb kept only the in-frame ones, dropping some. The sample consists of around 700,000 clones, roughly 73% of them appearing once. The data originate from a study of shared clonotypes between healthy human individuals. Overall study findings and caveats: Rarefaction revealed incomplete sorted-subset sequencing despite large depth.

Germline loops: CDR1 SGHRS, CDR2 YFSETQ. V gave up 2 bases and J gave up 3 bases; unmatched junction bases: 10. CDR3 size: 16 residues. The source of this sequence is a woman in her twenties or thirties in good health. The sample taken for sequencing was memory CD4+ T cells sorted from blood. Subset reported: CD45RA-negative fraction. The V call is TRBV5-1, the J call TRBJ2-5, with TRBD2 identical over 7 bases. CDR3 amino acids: CASSLGTASGKETQYF. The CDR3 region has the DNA TGCGCCAGCAGCTTAGGTACGGCTAGCGGCAAAGAGACCCAGTACTTC.